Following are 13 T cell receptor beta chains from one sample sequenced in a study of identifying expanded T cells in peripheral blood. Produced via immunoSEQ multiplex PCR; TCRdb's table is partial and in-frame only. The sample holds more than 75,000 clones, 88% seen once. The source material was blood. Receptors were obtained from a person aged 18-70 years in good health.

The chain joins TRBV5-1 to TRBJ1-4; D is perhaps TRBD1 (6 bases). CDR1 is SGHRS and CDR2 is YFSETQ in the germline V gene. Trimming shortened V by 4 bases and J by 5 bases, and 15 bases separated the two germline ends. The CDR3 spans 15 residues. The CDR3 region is CASSIGGASNEKLFF. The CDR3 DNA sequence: TGCGCCAGCAGCATAGGGGGGGCCTCGAATGAAAAACTGTTTTTT.

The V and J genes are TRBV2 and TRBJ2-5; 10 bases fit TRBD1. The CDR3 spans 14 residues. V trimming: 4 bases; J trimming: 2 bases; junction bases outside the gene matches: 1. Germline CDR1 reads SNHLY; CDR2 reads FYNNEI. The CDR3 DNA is TGTGCCAGCAGTGGGGACAGGGGACAAGAGACCCAGTACTTC. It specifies CASSGDRGQETQYF.

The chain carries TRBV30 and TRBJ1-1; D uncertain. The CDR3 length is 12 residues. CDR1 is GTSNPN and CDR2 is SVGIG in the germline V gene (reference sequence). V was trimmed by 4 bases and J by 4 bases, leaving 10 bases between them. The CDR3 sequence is CAWTQKGTEAFF. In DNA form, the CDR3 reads TGTGCCTGGACTCAGAAGGGCACTGAAGCTTTCTTT.

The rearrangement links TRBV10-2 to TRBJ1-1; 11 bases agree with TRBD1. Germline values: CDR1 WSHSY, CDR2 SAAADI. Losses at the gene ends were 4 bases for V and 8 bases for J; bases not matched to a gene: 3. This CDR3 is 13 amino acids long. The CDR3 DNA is TGCGCCAGCAGTGGGACAGGGGGCAGGGAAGCTTTCTTT. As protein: CASSGTGGREAFF.

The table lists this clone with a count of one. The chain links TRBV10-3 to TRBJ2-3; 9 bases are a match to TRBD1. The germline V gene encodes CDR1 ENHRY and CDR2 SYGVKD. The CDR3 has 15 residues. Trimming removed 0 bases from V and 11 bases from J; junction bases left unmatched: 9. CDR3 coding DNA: TGTGCCATCAGTGAGTCGTGGACAGGGGAAGGAAAGCAGTATTTT. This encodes CAISESWTGEGKQYF.

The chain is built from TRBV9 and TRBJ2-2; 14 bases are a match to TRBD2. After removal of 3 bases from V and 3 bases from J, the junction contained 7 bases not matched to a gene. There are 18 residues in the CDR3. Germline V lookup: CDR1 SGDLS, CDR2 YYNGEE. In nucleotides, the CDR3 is TGTGCCAGCAGCGCCGGACTAGCGGGAGGTATAGACACCGGGGAGCTGTTTTTT. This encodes CASSAGLAGGIDTGELFF. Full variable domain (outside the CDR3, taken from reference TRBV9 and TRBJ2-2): DSGVTQTPKHLITATGQRVTLRCSPRSGDLSVYWYQQSLDQGLQFLIQYYNGEERAKGNILERFSAQQFPDLHSELNLSSLELGDSALYFCASSAGLAGGIDTGELFFGEGSRLTVL.

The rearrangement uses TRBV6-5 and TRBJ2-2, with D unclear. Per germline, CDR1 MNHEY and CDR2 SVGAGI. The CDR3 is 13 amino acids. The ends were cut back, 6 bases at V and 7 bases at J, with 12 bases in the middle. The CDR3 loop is CASSPARFGELFF. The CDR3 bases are TGTGCCAGCAGCCCAGCCCGTTTCGGGGAGCTGTTTTTT.

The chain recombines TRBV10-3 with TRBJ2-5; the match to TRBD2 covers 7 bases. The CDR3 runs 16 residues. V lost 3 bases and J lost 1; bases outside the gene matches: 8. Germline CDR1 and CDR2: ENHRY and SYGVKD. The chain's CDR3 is CAISEWKGEGQETQYF. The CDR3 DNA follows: TGTGCCATCAGTGAATGGAAAGGGGAGGGCCAAGAGACCCAGTACTTC.

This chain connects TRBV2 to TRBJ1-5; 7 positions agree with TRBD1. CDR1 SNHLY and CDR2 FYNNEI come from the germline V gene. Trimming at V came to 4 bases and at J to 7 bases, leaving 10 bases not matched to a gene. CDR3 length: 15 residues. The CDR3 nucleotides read TGTGCCAGCAGTGCTGACAGGGCGGGACGGCAGCCCCAGCATTTT. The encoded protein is CASSADRAGRQPQHF.

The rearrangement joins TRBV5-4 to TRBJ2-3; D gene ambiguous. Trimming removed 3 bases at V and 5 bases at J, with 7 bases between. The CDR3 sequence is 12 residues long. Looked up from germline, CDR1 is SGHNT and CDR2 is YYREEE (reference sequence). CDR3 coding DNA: TGTGCCAGCAGCTCCAGGCGAGATACGCAGTATTTT. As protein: CASSSRRDTQYF.

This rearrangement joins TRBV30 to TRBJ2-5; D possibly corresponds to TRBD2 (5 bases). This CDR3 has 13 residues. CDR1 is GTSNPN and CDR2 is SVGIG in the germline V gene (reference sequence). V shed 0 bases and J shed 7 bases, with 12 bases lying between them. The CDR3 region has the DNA TGTGCCTGGAGTGTACTAGGAAGTGGGACCCAGTACTTC. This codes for CAWSVLGSGTQYF.

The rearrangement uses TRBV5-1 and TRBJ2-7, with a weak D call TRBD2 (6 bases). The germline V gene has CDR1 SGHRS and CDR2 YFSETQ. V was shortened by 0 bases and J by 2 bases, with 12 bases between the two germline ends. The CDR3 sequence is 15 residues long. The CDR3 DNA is TGCGCCAGCAGCTTGGGAGCGGGCCTTACCTACGAGCAGTACTTC. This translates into CASSLGAGLTYEQYF.

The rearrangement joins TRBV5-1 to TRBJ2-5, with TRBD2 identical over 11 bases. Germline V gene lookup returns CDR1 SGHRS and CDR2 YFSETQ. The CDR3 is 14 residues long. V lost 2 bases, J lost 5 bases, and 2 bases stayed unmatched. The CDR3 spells CASSFWTSGETQYF. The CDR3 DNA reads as TGCGCCAGCAGCTTCTGGACTAGCGGGGAGACCCAGTACTTC.